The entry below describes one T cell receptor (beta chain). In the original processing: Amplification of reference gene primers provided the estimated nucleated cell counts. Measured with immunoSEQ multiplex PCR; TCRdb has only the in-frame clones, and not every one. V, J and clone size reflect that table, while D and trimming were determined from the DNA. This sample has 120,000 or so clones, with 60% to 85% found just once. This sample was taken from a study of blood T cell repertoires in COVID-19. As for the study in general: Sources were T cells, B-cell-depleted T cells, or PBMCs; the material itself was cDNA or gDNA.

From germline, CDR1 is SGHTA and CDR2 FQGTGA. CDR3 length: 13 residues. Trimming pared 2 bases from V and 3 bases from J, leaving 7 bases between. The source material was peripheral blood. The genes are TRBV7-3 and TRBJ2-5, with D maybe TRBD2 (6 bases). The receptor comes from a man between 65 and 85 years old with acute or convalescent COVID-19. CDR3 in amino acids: CASSLAGKETQYF. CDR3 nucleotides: TGTGCCAGCAGCTTAGCGGGGAAAGAGACCCAGTACTTC. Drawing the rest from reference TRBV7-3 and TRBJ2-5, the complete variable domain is GAGVSQTPSNKVTEKGKYVELRCDPISGHTALYWYRQSLGQGPEFLIYFQGTGAADDSGLPNDRFFAVRPEGSVSTLKIQRTERGDSAVYLCASSLAGKETQYFGPGTRLLVL.